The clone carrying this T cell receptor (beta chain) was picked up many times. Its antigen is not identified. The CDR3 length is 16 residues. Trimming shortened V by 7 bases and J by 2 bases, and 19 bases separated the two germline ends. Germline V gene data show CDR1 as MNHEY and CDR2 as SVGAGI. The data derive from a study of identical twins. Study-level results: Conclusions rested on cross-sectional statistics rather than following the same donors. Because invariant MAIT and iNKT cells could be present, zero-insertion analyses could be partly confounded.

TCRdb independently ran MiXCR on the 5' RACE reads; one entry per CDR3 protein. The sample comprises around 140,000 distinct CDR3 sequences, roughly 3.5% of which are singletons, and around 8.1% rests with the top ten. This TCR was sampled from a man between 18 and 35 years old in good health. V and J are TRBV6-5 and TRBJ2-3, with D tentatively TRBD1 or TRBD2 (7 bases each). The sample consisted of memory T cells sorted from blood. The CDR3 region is CASKGGTAWNTDTQYF. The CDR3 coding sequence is TGTGCCAGCAAGGGGGGGACAGCCTGGAACACAGATACGCAGTATTTT.